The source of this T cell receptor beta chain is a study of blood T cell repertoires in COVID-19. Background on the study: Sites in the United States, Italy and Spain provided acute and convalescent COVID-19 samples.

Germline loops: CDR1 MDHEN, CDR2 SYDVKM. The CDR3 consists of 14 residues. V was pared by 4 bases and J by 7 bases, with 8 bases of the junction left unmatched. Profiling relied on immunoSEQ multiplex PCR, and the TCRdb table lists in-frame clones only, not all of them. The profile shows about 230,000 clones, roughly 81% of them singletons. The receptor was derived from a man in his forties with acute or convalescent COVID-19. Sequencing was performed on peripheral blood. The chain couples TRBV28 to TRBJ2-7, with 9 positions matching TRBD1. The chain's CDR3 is CASSSGQGIGEQYF. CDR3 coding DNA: TGTGCCAGCAGTTCGGGACAGGGAATCGGGGAGCAGTACTTC.